This T cell receptor beta chain was found in a study of OX40 agonist ivuxolimab in advanced cancers. As for the study in general: Patients' therapy was ivuxolimab, an antibody that acts as an agonist of OX40 (CD134). Patients assigned to dose escalation were diagnosed with hepatocellular carcinoma, melanoma, renal cell or head and neck cancer. The study's findings and limits: Expanded clones tended on average to be more numerous among CD8+ T cells than CD4+.

Sequencing used immunoSEQ multiplex PCR; TCRdb keeps in-frame clones, though not all of them. This sample carries roughly 80,000 clones, roughly 80% of them seen once, and the ten largest clones take 0.75% to 0.85%. This clone was seen only a few times. Its specificity is not known. The germline gives CDR1 DFQATT, CDR2 SNEGSKA (reference sequence). The CDR3 sequence is 8 residues long. The input for sequencing was CD4+ or CD8+ T cells sorted from blood, taken in a trial of the OX40 agonist ivuxolimab. The receptor's source is an adult with an advanced solid tumor such as melanoma, head and neck, liver or kidney cancer. This rearrangement joins TRBV20-1 to TRBJ1-2; D call uncertain. This CDR3 reads CRPGGYTF. The CDR3 DNA reads TGCCGGCCTGGTGGCTACACCTTC.